This T cell receptor (beta chain) was profiled in a study of shared clonotypes between healthy human individuals. The protocol was immunoSEQ multiplex PCR, while the TCRdb copy is restricted to in-frame clones and leaves out a portion. The sample records some 600,000 clones, approximately 96% being singletons. In the naive CD8 group, cells lacked CD45RO and were positively selected for CCR7, so terminally differentiated effector memory CD45RA+ cells were left out. V was pared by 7 bases and J by 1 base, with 10 bases between. The CDR3 length is 13 residues. From germline, CDR1 is LGHNT and CDR2 FRNRAP.

The chain is built from TRBV12-5 and TRBJ2-5, with D unclear. This sequence was found in a young woman in good health. Sequencing was carried out using naive CD8+ T cells sorted from blood. The CDR3 DNA sequence: TGTGCTAGTGCCCCACCCCTCCAAGAGACCCAGTACTTC. Protein product: CASAPPLQETQYF.